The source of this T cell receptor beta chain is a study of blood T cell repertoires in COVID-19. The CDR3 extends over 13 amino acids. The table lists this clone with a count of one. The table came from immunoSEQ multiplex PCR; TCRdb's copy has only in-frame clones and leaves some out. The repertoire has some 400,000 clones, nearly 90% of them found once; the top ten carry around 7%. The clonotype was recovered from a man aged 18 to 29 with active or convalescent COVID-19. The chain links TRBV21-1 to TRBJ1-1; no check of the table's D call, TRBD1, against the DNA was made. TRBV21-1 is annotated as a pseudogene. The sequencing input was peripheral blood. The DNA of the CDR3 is TGTGCCAGCAGCAGCCGACAGGGGGGTGAAGCTTTCTTT. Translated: CASSSRQGGEAFF.